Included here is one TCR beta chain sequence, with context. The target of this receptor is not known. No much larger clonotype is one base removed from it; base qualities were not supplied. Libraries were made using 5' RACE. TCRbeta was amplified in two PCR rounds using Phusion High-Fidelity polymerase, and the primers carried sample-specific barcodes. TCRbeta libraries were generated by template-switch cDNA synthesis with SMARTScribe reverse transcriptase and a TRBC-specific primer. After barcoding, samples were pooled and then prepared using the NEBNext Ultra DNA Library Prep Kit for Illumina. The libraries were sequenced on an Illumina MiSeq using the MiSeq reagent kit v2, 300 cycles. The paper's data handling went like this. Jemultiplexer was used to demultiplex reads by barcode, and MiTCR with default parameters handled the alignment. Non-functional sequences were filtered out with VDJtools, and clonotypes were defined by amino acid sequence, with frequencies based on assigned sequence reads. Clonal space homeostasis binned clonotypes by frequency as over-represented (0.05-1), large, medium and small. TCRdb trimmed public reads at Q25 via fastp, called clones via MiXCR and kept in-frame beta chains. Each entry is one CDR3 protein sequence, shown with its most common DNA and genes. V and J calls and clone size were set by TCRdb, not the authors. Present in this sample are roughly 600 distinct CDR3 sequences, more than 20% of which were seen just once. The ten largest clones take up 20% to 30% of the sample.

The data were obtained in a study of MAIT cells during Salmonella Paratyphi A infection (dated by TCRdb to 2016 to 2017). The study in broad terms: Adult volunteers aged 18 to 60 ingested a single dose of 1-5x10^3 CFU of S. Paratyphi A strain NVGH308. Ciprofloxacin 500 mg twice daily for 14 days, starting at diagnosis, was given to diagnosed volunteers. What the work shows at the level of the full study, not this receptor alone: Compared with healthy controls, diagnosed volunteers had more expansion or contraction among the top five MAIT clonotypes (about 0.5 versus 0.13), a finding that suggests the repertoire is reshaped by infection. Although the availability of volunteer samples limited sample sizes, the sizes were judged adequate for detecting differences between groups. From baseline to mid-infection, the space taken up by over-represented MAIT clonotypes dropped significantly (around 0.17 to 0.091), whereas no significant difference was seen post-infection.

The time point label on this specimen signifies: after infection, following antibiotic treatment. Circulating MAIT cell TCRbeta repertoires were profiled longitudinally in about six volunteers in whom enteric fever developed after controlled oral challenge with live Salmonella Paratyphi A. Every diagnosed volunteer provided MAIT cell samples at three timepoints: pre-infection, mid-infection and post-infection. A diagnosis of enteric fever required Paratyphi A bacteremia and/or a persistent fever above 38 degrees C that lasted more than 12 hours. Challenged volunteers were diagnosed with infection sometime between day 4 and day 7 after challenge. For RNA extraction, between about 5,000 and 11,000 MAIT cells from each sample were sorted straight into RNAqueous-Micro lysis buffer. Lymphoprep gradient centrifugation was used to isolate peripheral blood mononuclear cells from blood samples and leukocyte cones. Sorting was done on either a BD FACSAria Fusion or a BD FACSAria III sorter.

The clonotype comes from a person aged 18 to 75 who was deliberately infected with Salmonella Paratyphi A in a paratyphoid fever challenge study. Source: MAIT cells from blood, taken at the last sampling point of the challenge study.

The CDR3 sequence is CASSQEREGANVLTF. Read as DNA, the sequence is TGTGCCAGCAGCCAAGAGCGGGAGGGGGCCAACGTCCTGACTTTC. The V and J genes are TRBV4-2 and TRBJ2-6; 7 bases in the middle match TRBD2. V is trimmed back by 0 bases and J by 4 bases, and the junction contains 0 bases that no gene match accounts for. Sequences LGHNA (CDR1) and YNFKEQ (CDR2) are obtained from the germline V gene. The CDR3 sequence holds 15 residues, the cysteine and phenylalanine included. The retained sequence is limited to the CDR3, 45 bases, with the frame set at the first base.